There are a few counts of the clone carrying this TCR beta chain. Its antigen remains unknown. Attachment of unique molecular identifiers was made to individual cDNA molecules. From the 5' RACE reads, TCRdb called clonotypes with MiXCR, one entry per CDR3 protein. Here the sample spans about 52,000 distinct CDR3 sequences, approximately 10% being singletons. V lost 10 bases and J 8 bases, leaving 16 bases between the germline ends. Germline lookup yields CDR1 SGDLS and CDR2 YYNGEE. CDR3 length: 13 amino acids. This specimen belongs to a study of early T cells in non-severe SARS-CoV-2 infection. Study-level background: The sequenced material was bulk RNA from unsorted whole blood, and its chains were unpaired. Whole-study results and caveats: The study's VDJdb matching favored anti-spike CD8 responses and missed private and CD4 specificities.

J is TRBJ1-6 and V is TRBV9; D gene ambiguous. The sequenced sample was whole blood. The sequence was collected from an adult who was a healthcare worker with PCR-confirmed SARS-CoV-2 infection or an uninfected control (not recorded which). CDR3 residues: CASSMEGDSPLHF. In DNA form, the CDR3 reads TGTGCCTCCTCCATGGAGGGCGATTCACCCCTCCACTTT.